This TCR beta chain came from a study of beta chain features in type 1 diabetes. As every portion of the isolated RNA was reverse transcribed, the sequencing read expressed TCRB transcripts. Repertoires were generated with immunoSEQ multiplex PCR, while TCRdb's copy carries only in-frame clones and drops some. This repertoire shows 95,000 to 150,000 clones, 15% to 20% found once; its top ten account for approximately 2.5%. A word on this clone: The target antigen is unknown.

The CDR3 runs to 15 residues. Germline V gives CDR1 LGHNA, CDR2 YNFKEQ. V was pared by 7 bases and J by 2 bases, with 15 bases between. Study conclusions and caveats: Moderate but significant shortening of TCRB CDR3s was recorded in all four CD4+ subsets from Type 1 diabetes patients.

The chain joins TRBV4-2 to TRBJ2-1; D possibly uses TRBD1 or TRBD2 (6 bases each). Source material: central memory CD4+ T cells from blood. This TCR came from a man aged 18 to 29 with type 1 diabetes. CDR3 sequence (DNA): TGTGCCAGCAAGAGGGGGGAGTTGGCCTACAATGAGCAGTTCTTC. It encodes CASKRGELAYNEQFF.